The 6 T cell receptor beta chains in this list originate from one sample, sequenced in a study of T-cell memory formation after mild COVID-19 (dated by TCRdb to the early 2020s). Library construction relied on 5' RACE. The listed sequencing device is Illumina NovaSeq 6000. TCRdb trimmed public reads at Q25 via fastp, called clones via MiXCR and kept in-frame beta chains. All rows with the same CDR3 protein become a single entry with the most common DNA and genes. This sample has roughly 130,000 distinct CDR3 sequences in its table, and 17% of those were observed once. The ten largest clonotypes hold over 4% of the sample. The sequenced material came from PBMCs or a T cell subset sorted from them (not recorded which). These receptors all stem from a man younger than 35 who had mild COVID-19 (a few samples of this study predate the infection). The sample titles of this study are shuffled in the database, so cell type and time point are left out; the donor was told from shared clones.

This clonotype was detected only a few times. V is TRBV4-1 and J is TRBJ1-4, with a possible D match to TRBD1 (5 bases). There are 14 residues in the CDR3. Germline V lookup: CDR1 MGHRA, CDR2 YSYEKL. V was shortened by 1 base and J by 8 bases, with 11 bases between the two germline ends. CDR3 bases: TGCGCCAGCAGCCAAGTTCAAGGGGAGGAAAAACTGTTTTTT. This sequence encodes CASSQVQGEEKLFF.

This clonotype has just a few counts. This chain joins TRBV20-1 and TRBJ2-5; TRBD2 agrees at 8 bases. In germline, CDR1 is DFQATT, CDR2 SNEGSKA (reference sequence). The CDR3 consists of 13 residues. The junction had 6 bases not matched to a gene; V was cut back by 4 bases and J by 5 bases. Written as DNA, the CDR3 is TGCAGTGCTACGGGGGGGCCTGGGGAGACCCAGTACTTC. It is translated as CSATGGPGETQYF.

The chain is built from TRBV10-3 and TRBJ2-3; D is perhaps TRBD1 or TRBD2 (6 bases each). Trimming took 4 bases from V and 1 from J, leaving 18 bases between them. CDR3 length: 17 residues. CDR1 ENHRY and CDR2 SYGVKD come from the germline V gene. The CDR3 region is CAISGTGTGVGTDTQYF. CDR3 nucleotide sequence: TGTGCCATCAGTGGCACAGGGACGGGAGTGGGCACAGATACGCAGTATTTT.

This clonotype has just a few counts. The J gene is TRBJ2-1, the V gene TRBV5-1, with 12 bases that match TRBD2. Germline CDR1 SGHRS, CDR2 YFSETQ. This CDR3 region has 17 residues. The V segment lost 1 base and the J segment 0 bases; nucleotides outside the gene matches: 2. DNA for the CDR3: TGCGCCAGCAGCTTGCCGACTAGCGGGGGCTCCTACAATGAGCAGTTCTTC. It codes for CASSLPTSGGSYNEQFF.

The rearrangement joins TRBV7-2 to TRBJ2-1; 9 bases agree with TRBD1. The J segment lost 9 bases and the V segment lost 3 bases, leaving 6 bases of the junction unmatched. The CDR3 consists of 14 residues. Germline CDR1 is SGHTA and CDR2 is FQGNSA. CDR3 sequence (DNA): TGTGCCAGCAGCTTCATCCGACAGGGGGTTGAGCAGTTCTTC. This gives the protein CASSFIRQGVEQFF. Based on the CDR3 plus reference TRBV7-2 and TRBJ2-1, the full variable domain is GAGVSQSPSNKVTEKGKDVELRCDPISGHTALYWYRQSLGQGLEFLIYFQGNSAPDKSGLPSDRFSAERTGGSVSTLTIQRTQQEDSAVYLCASSFIRQGVEQFFGPGTRLTVL.

A few counts support this clonotype. The chain couples TRBV15 to TRBJ2-1; TRBD2 agrees at 12 bases. Germline CDR1 reads LNHNV; CDR2 reads YYDKDF (reference sequence). There are 16 residues in the CDR3. Unmatched junction bases numbered 11, after V lost 5 bases and J lost 9 bases. CDR3 residues: CATSFTLAGGEGEQFF. The CDR3 coding sequence is TGTGCCACCAGCTTTACACTAGCGGGGGGTGAGGGTGAGCAGTTCTTC.